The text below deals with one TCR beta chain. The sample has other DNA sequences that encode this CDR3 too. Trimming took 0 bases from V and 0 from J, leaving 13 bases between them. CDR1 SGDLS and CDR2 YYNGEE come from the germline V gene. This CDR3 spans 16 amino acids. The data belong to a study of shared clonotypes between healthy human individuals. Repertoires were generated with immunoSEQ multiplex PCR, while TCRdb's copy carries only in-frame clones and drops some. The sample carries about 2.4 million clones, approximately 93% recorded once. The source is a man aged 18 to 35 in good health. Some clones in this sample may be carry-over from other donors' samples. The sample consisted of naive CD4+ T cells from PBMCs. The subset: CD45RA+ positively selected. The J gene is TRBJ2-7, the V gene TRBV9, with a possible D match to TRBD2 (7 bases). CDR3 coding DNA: TGTGCCAGCAGCGTAGGATCTGGGGGGGCCTCCTACGAGCAGTACTTC. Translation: CASSVGSGGASYEQYF.